The 26 T cell receptor beta chains below were found in one sample sequenced in a study of PD-L1 blockade in urothelial cancer. Profiled with immunoSEQ multiplex PCR; TCRdb holds only in-frame clones, not every one. The table records about 32,000 clones, 70% to 85% of them present only once. Sequenced here: PBMCs, sampled around atezolizumab (anti-PD-L1) treatment. The receptors originated from a man aged 55 to 70 with urothelial cancer.

The rearrangement uses TRBV6-5 and TRBJ1-5; D is possibly TRBD1 (6 bases). The CDR3 sequence is 15 residues long. CDR1 and CDR2 from the germline V gene are MNHEY and SVGAGI. V was clipped by 3 bases and J by 5 bases, with 14 bases between them. CDR3 in amino acids: CASSYVQGRDQPQHF. The CDR3 nucleotides read TGTGCCAGCAGTTATGTACAGGGACGGGATCAGCCCCAGCATTTT.

The chain recombines TRBV4-1 with TRBJ1-2; D may be TRBD1 (6 bases). V lost 4 bases to trimming and J lost 5 bases, with 17 bases between them. Germline assignment: CDR1 MGHRA and CDR2 YSYEKL. CDR3 length: 15 amino acids. The CDR3 protein is CASSPTGGTGYGYTF. CDR3 DNA: TGCGCCAGCAGCCCGACAGGTGGGACGGGGTATGGCTACACCTTC.

The chain couples TRBV5-1 to TRBJ2-2, with D perhaps TRBD1 (6 bases). The length of the CDR3 is 14 residues. Trimming took off 9 bases at V and 0 bases at J, with 12 bases between the two ends. Germline CDR1 SGHRS, CDR2 YFSETQ. CDR3 region: CATQGPANTGELFF. For the CDR3, the DNA is TGCGCCACCCAGGGGCCAGCGAACACCGGGGAGCTGTTTTTT.

The rearrangement joins TRBV27 to TRBJ1-5; 7 bases are a match to TRBD1. This CDR3 has 16 amino acids. V gave up 2 bases and J gave up 3 bases; unmatched junction bases: 7. Germline V lookup: CDR1 MNHEY, CDR2 SMNVEV (reference sequence). CDR3 in DNA: TGTGCCAGCAGTTTAAGGGGGCAGTTCTTCAATCAGCCCCAGCATTTT. Amino acids: CASSLRGQFFNQPQHF.

The chain recombines TRBV11-1 with TRBJ1-3, with D perhaps matching TRBD1 (6 bases). V lost 3 bases, J lost 0 bases, and 18 bases lay in between. Germline CDR1 SGHAT, CDR2 FQDESV (reference sequence). The CDR3 sequence is 18 residues long. The CDR3 nucleotides are TGTGCCAGCAGCTTGCGGACAGATACTATAACCTCTGGAAACACCATATATTTT. The encoded protein is CASSLRTDTITSGNTIYF.

The rearrangement joins TRBV2 to TRBJ2-2, with 8 nucleotides matching TRBD1. The CDR3 loop spans 15 amino acids. CDR1 SNHLY and CDR2 FYNNEI come from the germline V gene. Trimming removed 7 bases from V and 5 bases from J; junction bases left unmatched: 9. The CDR3 DNA follows: TGTGCCAGCACAGGACAGGGAGGAAGAACCGGGGAGCTGTTTTTT. Protein: CASTGQGGRTGELFF.

The CDR3 is CASRKGLAGANVLTF. The CDR3 coding sequence is TGTGCCAGCAGAAAGGGACTAGCTGGGGCCAACGTCCTGACTTTC. The V call is TRBV5-4, the J call TRBJ2-6, with TRBD2 matching over 8 bases. Looked up from germline, CDR1 is SGHNT and CDR2 is YYREEE (reference sequence). There are 15 residues in the CDR3. J was trimmed by 2 bases and V by 5 bases; bases with no gene match: 3.

The genes are TRBV6-6 and TRBJ2-5, with D possibly being TRBD1 (7 bases). This CDR3 has 15 residues. CDR1 is MNHNY and CDR2 is SVGAGI in the germline V gene (reference sequence). V was trimmed by 4 bases and J by 1 base, leaving 13 bases between them. DNA for the CDR3: TGTGCCAGCAGTTCACAGGGGACTGCCCAAGAGACCCAGTACTTC. Translated, it gives CASSSQGTAQETQYF.

The V and J genes are TRBV19 and TRBJ1-2, with TRBD1 identical over 8 bases. V lost 1 base and J lost 2; bases outside the gene matches: 12. The CDR3 extends over 18 amino acids. Germline V CDR1 and CDR2: LNHDA, SQIVND (reference sequence). The CDR3 sequence is CASSIGVAGGRPNYGYTF. CDR3 DNA: TGTGCCAGTAGTATAGGGGTGGCAGGGGGCCGCCCGAACTATGGCTACACCTTC.

This chain links TRBV5-1 with TRBJ2-1; D may be TRBD2 (6 bases). CDR3 length equals 16 residues. Trimming cost V 1 base and J 7 bases, with 18 bases left between them. Looked up from germline, CDR1 is SGHRS and CDR2 is YFSETQ. CDR3 region: CASSLLPAGGANEQFF. The CDR3 coding sequence is TGCGCCAGCAGCTTGTTACCCGCCGGAGGGGCAAATGAGCAGTTCTTC.

This chain joins TRBV7-8 and TRBJ1-2; 10 bases are shared with TRBD1. The J segment lost 2 bases and the V segment lost 5 bases, leaving 11 bases of the junction unmatched. Per germline, CDR1 SGHVS and CDR2 FQNEAQ. This CDR3 region has 17 residues. The CDR3: CASSTRDRGITNYGYTF. The CDR3 DNA is TGTGCCAGCAGCACCCGGGACAGGGGCATTACGAACTATGGCTACACCTTC.

The chain carries TRBV6-1 and TRBJ2-1; maybe TRBD1 (6 bases). The V end was cut by 2 bases, the J end by 4 bases, with 9 bases between. The CDR3 contains 14 residues. The germline gives CDR1 MNHNS, CDR2 SASEGT. The CDR3 loop reads CASSEIQGYNEQFF. For the CDR3, the DNA is TGTGCCAGCAGTGAAATACAGGGTTACAATGAGCAGTTCTTC.

This clone has just one count. The V and J genes are TRBV13 and TRBJ2-5; 7 positions match TRBD1. J gave up 4 bases and V 5 bases, and 19 bases lay outside the gene matches. The CDR3 length is 18 residues. Germline values: CDR1 PRHDT, CDR2 FYEKMQ (reference sequence). CDR3 amino acids: CASSPPRDSEPMRETQYF. DNA for the CDR3: TGTGCCAGCAGCCCCCCTCGGGACAGCGAACCCATGCGAGAGACCCAGTACTTC.

The genes are TRBV19 and TRBJ2-7; 11 positions match TRBD2. The CDR3 runs to 15 residues. The germline V gene encodes CDR1 LNHDA and CDR2 SQIVND (reference sequence). V shed 0 bases, J shed 4 bases, and the junction held 2 bases outside the gene matches. The CDR3 loop is CASSIEGLAEYEQYF. Here the CDR3 DNA reads TGTGCCAGTAGTATAGAGGGACTAGCGGAATACGAGCAGTACTTC.

The genes are TRBV11-2 and TRBJ1-6; D not resolved. V was pared by 4 bases and J by 6 bases, with 13 bases between. The CDR3 is made up of 15 amino acids. CDR1 is SGHAT and CDR2 is FQNNGV in the germline V gene. CDR3 in amino acids: CASSSYEEPNSPLHF. CDR3 sequence (DNA): TGTGCCAGCAGCTCCTACGAAGAGCCTAATTCACCCCTCCACTTT.

J is TRBJ2-7 and V is TRBV14; weak D call: TRBD1 (5 bases). There are 15 residues in the CDR3. V was shortened by 4 bases and J by 3 bases, with 16 bases between the two germline ends. Germline V gives CDR1 SGHDN, CDR2 FVKESK. In DNA form, the CDR3 reads TGTGCCAGCAGCCCAGGGCTCGGCCGACGCTACGAGCAGTACTTC. This translates into CASSPGLGRRYEQYF.

This clone has just one count. V and J are TRBV19 and TRBJ2-1; TRBD2 aligns across 11 bases. This CDR3 contains 17 residues. The V gene end was trimmed by 5 bases and the J gene end by 4 bases; junction bases not matched to a gene: 10. Germline lookup yields CDR1 LNHDA and CDR2 SQIVND (reference sequence). The CDR3 sequence: CASSPRPTSGVYNEQFF. As DNA, the CDR3 is TGTGCCAGTAGTCCCCGACCGACTAGCGGGGTTTACAATGAGCAGTTCTTC.

The chain joins TRBV5-1 to TRBJ2-1, with 7 nucleotides matching TRBD1. This CDR3 has 15 amino acids. V was clipped by 1 base and J by 5 bases; unmatched bases: 6. Germline CDR1 reads SGHRS; CDR2 reads YFSETQ. CDR3 DNA sequence: TGCGCCAGCAGCTTGTTGGGGACAGTGAACAATGAGCAGTTCTTC. This codes for CASSLLGTVNNEQFF.

The chain carries TRBV7-2 and TRBJ1-1; TRBD1 agrees at 8 bases. The CDR3 has 16 amino acids. Germline CDR1 SGHTA, CDR2 FQGNSA. V dropped 5 bases and J dropped 5; count of bases not matched to a gene: 13. For the CDR3, the DNA is TGTGCCAGCAGCCTAGAGGGACAGGACCCGATTACTGAAGCTTTCTTT. It translates to CASSLEGQDPITEAFF.

The rearrangement uses TRBV10-3 and TRBJ2-7, with TRBD1 as a possible D gene (6 bases). Trimming cost V 0 bases and J 2 bases, with 8 bases left between them. Looked up from germline, CDR1 is ENHRY and CDR2 is SYGVKD. The CDR3 length is 14 residues. The CDR3 protein is CAISESKGAYEQYF. CDR3 DNA sequence: TGTGCCATCAGTGAGTCGAAGGGGGCCTACGAGCAGTACTTC.

This chain connects TRBV10-3 to TRBJ2-1; a weak D match, TRBD1 (6 bases). CDR1 and CDR2 (germline): ENHRY, SYGVKD. With 4 bases removed from V and 7 bases from J, the gap between germline ends came to 11 bases. CDR3 length: 13 residues. DNA for the CDR3: TGTGCCATCAGTGGGACAGTCTATAATGAGCAGTTCTTC. It specifies CAISGTVYNEQFF.

V gene TRBV13 combines with J gene TRBJ2-1; 15 bases match TRBD2. Germline V gives CDR1 PRHDT, CDR2 FYEKMQ (reference sequence). The CDR3 contains 17 residues. Trimming cost V 5 bases and J 8 bases; bases outside gene matches: 10. CDR3 sequence: CASSPWGLAGGIDEQFF. The CDR3 DNA reads TGTGCCAGCAGCCCCTGGGGACTAGCGGGAGGTATTGATGAGCAGTTCTTC. The whole variable domain, filled in from reference TRBV13 and TRBJ2-1, reads AAGVIQSPRHLIKEKRETATLKCYPIPRHDTVYWYQQGPGQDPQFLISFYEKMQSDKGSIPDRFSAQQFSDYHSELNMSSLELGDSALYFCASSPWGLAGGIDEQFFGPGTRLTVL.

This sequence joins TRBV27 and TRBJ2-7, with 11 positions matching TRBD1. The V gene's germline CDR1 is MNHEY and CDR2 SMNVEV (reference sequence). J gave up 4 bases and V 5 bases, and 4 bases lay outside the gene matches. The CDR3 spans 14 residues. The DNA for the CDR3 is TGTGCCAGCAGTAGGACAGGGGGCGCTTACGAGCAGTACTTC. The encoded protein is CASSRTGGAYEQYF.

The chain links TRBV12-5 to TRBJ1-2, with TRBD1 matching over 8 bases. Germline V gene data show CDR1 as LGHNT and CDR2 as FRNRAP. The junction had 12 bases not matched to a gene; V was cut back by 4 bases and J by 8 bases. This CDR3 has 15 amino acids. The CDR3 here is CASGSPGTGGGGYTF. CDR3 in DNA: TGTGCTAGTGGTTCGCCCGGGACAGGTGGGGGGGGCTACACCTTC.

The chain employs TRBV12-5 and TRBJ1-2; 11 bases line up with TRBD1. Losses at the gene ends were 10 bases for V and 3 bases for J; bases not matched to a gene: 13. The CDR3 length is 16 residues. The V gene's germline CDR1 is LGHNT and CDR2 FRNRAP. The chain's CDR3 is CAIAFRDRGLDYGYTF. In DNA, the CDR3 is TGTGCTATTGCTTTCCGGGACAGGGGGTTGGACTATGGCTACACCTTC. Full variable domain (rest looked up from reference TRBV12-5 and TRBJ1-2): DARVTQTPRHKVTEMGQEVTMRCQPILGHNTVFWYRQTMMQGLELLAYFRNRAPLDDSGMPKDRFSAEMPDATLATLKIQPSEPRDSAVYFCAIAFRDRGLDYGYTFGSGTRLTVV.

This chain joins TRBV4-2 and TRBJ2-7; 11 bases match TRBD2. This CDR3 is 16 amino acids long. V lost 2 bases to trimming and J lost 3 bases; unmatched junction nucleotides: 6. CDR1 LGHNA and CDR2 YNFKEQ come from the germline V gene. CDR3 in DNA: TGTGCCAGCAGCCAAAGGTCGCTAGCGGGAGGCTACGAGCAGTACTTC. This encodes CASSQRSLAGGYEQYF.